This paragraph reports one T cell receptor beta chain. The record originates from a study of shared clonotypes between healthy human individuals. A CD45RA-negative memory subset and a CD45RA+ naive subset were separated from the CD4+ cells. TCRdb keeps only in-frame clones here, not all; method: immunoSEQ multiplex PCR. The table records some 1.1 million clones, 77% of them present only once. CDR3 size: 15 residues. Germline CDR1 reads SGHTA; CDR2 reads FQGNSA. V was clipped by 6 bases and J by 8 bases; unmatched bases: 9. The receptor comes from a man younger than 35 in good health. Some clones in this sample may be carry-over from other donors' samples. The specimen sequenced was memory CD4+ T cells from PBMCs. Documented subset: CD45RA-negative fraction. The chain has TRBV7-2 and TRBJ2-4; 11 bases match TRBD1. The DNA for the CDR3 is TGTGCCAGCAGTTTAAGCGGACAGGGGGCGGACATTCAGTACTTC. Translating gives CASSLSGQGADIQYF.